Following are 14 T cell receptor beta chains from one sample sequenced in a study of CXCR3-negative and CXCR3-positive naive CD8 T cells. The libraries of TRB cDNA were constructed through 5' RACE using UMI labels. TCRdb reprocessed the 5' RACE reads, with one entry per CDR3 protein and no DNA. The sample's table shows roughly 25,000 distinct CDR3 sequences. The material sequenced was naive CXCR3- CD8+ T cells from blood. Subset indicated: CD45RO-CCR7+CD27+CD95- naive CD8+ T cells lacking CXCR3 (TNR3-). These receptors were obtained from a human donor in good health. Some clones in this sample may be carry-over from other donors' samples.

This chain connects TRBV20-1 to TRBJ2-7. The CDR3 is 13 residues long. Germline V gene sequence: CDR1 DFQATT, CDR2 SNEGSKA (reference sequence). CDR3 sequence reads: CSARITRSYEQYF.

The chain employs TRBV29-1 and TRBJ2-7. This CDR3 has 12 amino acids. CDR1 and CDR2 from the germline V gene are SQVTM and ANQGSEA. This chain's CDR3 is CSVEQEPYEQYF.

The chain recombines TRBV28 with TRBJ1-2. CDR1 and CDR2 from the germline V gene are MDHEN and SYDVKM. The length of the CDR3 is 11 residues. The CDR3 spells CASMPDYGYTF.

V usage is TRBV28 and J usage is TRBJ2-7; checking the TCRdb D call of TRBD1 is not possible without DNA. This CDR3 contains 15 residues. Germline-derived CDR1 and CDR2 are MDHEN and SYDVKM. The CDR3 protein is CASRGPGQYTYEQYF.

This chain uses TRBV7-9 with TRBJ2-7; lacking DNA, the TRBD2 call made by TCRdb goes unchecked. The CDR3 is 17 amino acids. Germline V gene data show CDR1 as SEHNR and CDR2 as FQNEAQ (reference sequence). The chain's CDR3 is CASSLAATSGSSYEQYF. Combining the CDR3 with reference TRBV7-9 and TRBJ2-7 gives the whole variable domain DTGVSQNPRHKITKRGQNVTFRCDPISEHNRLYWYRQTLGQGPEFLTYFQNEAQLEKSRLLSDRFSAERPKGSFSTLEIQRTEQGDSAMYLCASSLAATSGSSYEQYFGPGTRLTVT.

The chain is built from TRBV6-2 or TRBV6-3 and TRBJ1-6; TCRdb names TRBD1, which stays unverified in the absence of DNA. Germline loops: CDR1 MNHEY, CDR2 SVGEGT. The CDR3 contains 14 residues. The CDR3 here is CASSYREQDSPLHF.

This rearrangement joins TRBV27 to TRBJ1-5. This CDR3 is 15 amino acids long. Germline-derived CDR1 and CDR2 are MNHEY and SMNVEV (reference sequence). The CDR3: CASSPRGGGDQPQHF.

The chain uses TRBV29-1 and TRBJ2-7; the D call of TRBD1 rests on TCRdb alone, since no DNA is present to check it. Per the germline V gene, CDR1 is SQVTM and CDR2 is ANQGSEA. The CDR3 spans 15 residues. The CDR3 reads CSVVGGQGASYEQYF.

V and J are TRBV7-2 and TRBJ2-7; as DNA is missing, the TRBD1 call by TCRdb cannot be tested. Germline loops: CDR1 SGHTA, CDR2 FQGNSA. This CDR3 region has 15 residues. CDR3 loop: CASSPTGGTGDEQYF.

This clonotype counts as medium-sized by frequency. The chain carries TRBV4-1 and TRBJ2-1. The CDR3 consists of 17 residues. Germline loops: CDR1 MGHRA, CDR2 YSYEKL. CDR3 region: CASSQGLAVSSYNEQFF.

Considering frequency, this clonotype is medium-sized. V is TRBV29-1 and J is TRBJ2-7; the D call of TRBD1 rests on TCRdb alone, since no DNA is present to check it. Germline V CDR1 and CDR2: SQVTM, ANQGSEA. CDR3 length: 14 residues. CDR3 sequence reads: CSVVEGQGAYEQYF.

V and J are TRBV7-9 and TRBJ2-7; absent DNA, TCRdb's TRBD1 call cannot be checked. The germline gives CDR1 SEHNR, CDR2 FQNEAQ (reference sequence). There are 12 residues in the CDR3. This chain's CDR3 is CASSQGQYEQYF.

The CDR3 is CASSAGAGEQYF. This sequence joins TRBV25-1 and TRBJ2-7; the TCRdb D gene call, TRBD1, has no DNA to confirm it. Germline loops: CDR1 MGHDK, CDR2 SYGVNS. The CDR3 has 12 residues.

V and J are TRBV6-2 or TRBV6-3 and TRBJ2-3. CDR3 length: 13 residues. Germline loops: CDR1 MNHEY, CDR2 SVGEGT. The CDR3 sequence is CASSSRVTDTQYF.